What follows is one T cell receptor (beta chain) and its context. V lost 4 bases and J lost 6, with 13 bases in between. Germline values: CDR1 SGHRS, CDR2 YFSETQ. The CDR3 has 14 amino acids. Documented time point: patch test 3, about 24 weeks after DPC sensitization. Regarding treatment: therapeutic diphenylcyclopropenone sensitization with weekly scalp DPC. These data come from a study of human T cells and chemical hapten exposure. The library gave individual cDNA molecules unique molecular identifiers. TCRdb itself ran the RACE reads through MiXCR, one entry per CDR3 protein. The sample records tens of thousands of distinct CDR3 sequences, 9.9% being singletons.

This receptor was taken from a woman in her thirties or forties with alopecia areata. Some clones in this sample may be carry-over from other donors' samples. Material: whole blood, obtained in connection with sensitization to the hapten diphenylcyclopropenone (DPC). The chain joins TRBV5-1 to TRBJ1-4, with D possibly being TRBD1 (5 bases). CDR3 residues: CASSGGTEHEKLFF. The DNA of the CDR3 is TGCGCCAGCAGCGGGGGGACTGAACATGAAAAACTGTTTTTT.